This passage covers 25 T cell receptor beta chains from one sample sequenced in a study of blood T cells in healthy people across ages. For the second PCR, which ran for about 7 to 11 cycles, a sample-barcoded 5' primer and a J-beta primer mix were used. TCRdb ran MiXCR on the 5' RACE reads and lists one entry per CDR3 protein. The profile shows fewer than 1,000,000 distinct CDR3 sequences, more than 35% of them singletons. Sequenced sample: blood. The receptors derive from a man at least 80 years old in good health.

The genes are TRBV7-2 and TRBJ2-3; D is tentatively TRBD1 or TRBD2 (5 bases each). Looked up from germline, CDR1 is SGHTA and CDR2 is FQGNSA. The CDR3 is made up of 15 amino acids. The V and J ends lost 0 bases and 1 base respectively, with 8 bases between them. CDR3 DNA sequence: TGTGCCAGCAGCTTAGCGCTGGGGGGCACAGATACGCAGTATTTT. Translation: CASSLALGGTDTQYF.

The chain is built from TRBV6-5 and TRBJ2-3; 7 bases align to TRBD1. The CDR3 contains 15 residues. Germline CDR1 reads MNHEY; CDR2 reads SVGAGI. V lost 6 bases to trimming and J lost 4 bases; unmatched junction nucleotides: 10. The CDR3 DNA is TGTGCCAGCAGATCCGACAGGGTTAAGGCAGATACGCAGTATTTT. It is translated as CASRSDRVKADTQYF.

The chain has TRBV24-1 and TRBJ2-7; TRBD2 matches at 9 bases. The last part of the DNA fits TRBJ2-5 better; the J call may be wrong. The CDR3 is made up of 15 amino acids. The germline V gene encodes CDR1 KGHDR and CDR2 SFDVKD. The CDR3 sequence: CATSDYSGRRETQYF. Here the CDR3 DNA reads TGTGCCACCAGTGATTATAGCGGGAGACGAGAGACCCAGTACTTC.

As for this clonotype: A much larger clone lies one base from this, so it may be a read error. The genes are TRBV20-1 and TRBJ1-4, with TRBD1 matching 7 bases. J lost 8 bases, V lost 0 bases, and 15 bases had no gene match. CDR1 is DFQATT and CDR2 is SNEGSKA in the germline V gene (reference sequence). The CDR3 has 17 amino acids. The CDR3 loop is CSARDPTTGSGNEKLFF. CDR3 nucleotides: TGCAGTGCTAGAGATCCCACGACAGGGAGCGGCAACGAAAAACTGTTTTTT.

The chain is built from TRBV7-9 and TRBJ2-1, with D maybe TRBD2 (7 bases). Trimming pared 10 bases from V and 1 base from J, leaving 14 bases between. The length of the CDR3 is 14 residues. Looked up from germline, CDR1 is SEHNR and CDR2 is FQNEAQ (reference sequence). The DNA for the CDR3 is TGTGCCATCCCCGGGGGGCTGTCCTACAATGAGCAGTTCTTC. This translates into CAIPGGLSYNEQFF.

This clonotype was detected once. V is TRBV7-2 and J is TRBJ2-2; weak D call: TRBD2 (6 bases). Germline CDR1 reads SGHTA; CDR2 reads FQGNSA. There are 15 residues in the CDR3. Trimming took 6 bases from V and 2 from J, leaving 13 bases between them. The CDR3 nucleotides are TGTGCCAGCAGTTATCTAGCGAGTAACACCGGGGAGCTGTTTTTT. Protein: CASSYLASNTGELFF.

The V and J genes are TRBV7-9 and TRBJ2-3; D is possibly TRBD1 (6 bases). Trimming stripped 6 bases from V and 1 base from J, with 23 bases between. CDR3 length: 18 residues. From germline, CDR1 is SEHNR and CDR2 FQNEAQ (reference sequence). In DNA, the CDR3 is TGTGCCAGCAGGTTAAATCCTCGGGACACCGAACGCACAGATACGCAGTATTTT. This sequence encodes CASRLNPRDTERTDTQYF.

This clonotype was recorded a few times. This chain connects TRBV11-2 to TRBJ2-3; TRBD1 matches 7 bases. The CDR3 consists of 15 residues. J gave up 6 bases and V 5 bases, and 11 bases lay outside the gene matches. CDR1 and CDR2 from the germline V gene are SGHAT and FQNNGV. The CDR3 region has the DNA TGTGCCAGCAGCCTGTGGACAGGCCGAATGGATACGCAGTATTTT. Protein sequence: CASSLWTGRMDTQYF.

The chain recombines TRBV20-1 with TRBJ2-1; 13 bases map to TRBD2. V was clipped by 6 bases and J by 8 bases; unmatched bases: 16. The CDR3 has 17 amino acids. The germline CDR1 and CDR2 sequences are DFQATT and SNEGSKA (reference sequence). This CDR3 reads CSATSVLAGGRGHEQFF. DNA for the CDR3: TGCAGTGCGACCTCGGTACTAGCGGGAGGGCGAGGACATGAGCAGTTCTTC.

The chain recombines TRBV5-1 with TRBJ2-3; D remains unclear. V gave up 4 bases and J gave up 1 base, with 13 bases separating them. The CDR3 extends over 15 amino acids. Germline CDR1 is SGHRS and CDR2 is YFSETQ. The CDR3 sequence is CASSVVADRTDTQYF. In DNA form, the CDR3 reads TGCGCCAGCAGCGTTGTGGCGGATCGCACAGATACGCAGTATTTT.

This clonotype showed up just a few times. The chain links TRBV28 to TRBJ2-3, with TRBD2 as a possible D gene (7 bases). This CDR3 contains 15 residues. V shed 4 bases and J shed 4 bases, with 15 bases lying between them. Per germline, CDR1 MDHEN and CDR2 SYDVKM. The CDR3 loop is CASSSGGGASDTQYF. Written as DNA, the CDR3 is TGTGCCAGCAGTTCCGGTGGGGGGGCTTCAGATACGCAGTATTTT. Variable domain in full (rest from reference TRBV28 and TRBJ2-3): DVKVTQSSRYLVKRTGEKVFLECVQDMDHENMFWYRQDPGLGLRLIYFSYDVKMKEKGDIPEGYSVSREKKERFSLILESASTNQTSMYLCASSSGGGASDTQYFGPGTRLTVL.

This clonotype was counted many times. The rearrangement links TRBV29-1 to TRBJ2-2; the D is unclear. The CDR3 runs to 13 residues. V lost 2 bases to trimming and J lost 3 bases, with 7 bases between them. Germline CDR1 is SQVTM and CDR2 is ANQGSEA. The CDR3 DNA is TGCAGCGTTGAACCTGGGGACACCGGGGAGCTGTTTTTT. Protein sequence: CSVEPGDTGELFF.

This clonotype was detected many times. V gene TRBV14 combines with J gene TRBJ2-1; tentatively, D is TRBD1 or TRBD2 (6 bases each). Per the germline V gene, CDR1 is SGHDN and CDR2 is FVKESK. Trimming removed 1 base at V and 3 bases at J, with 10 bases between. The CDR3 length is 15 residues. The CDR3 spells CASSQAGASYNEQFF. Written as DNA, the CDR3 is TGTGCCAGCAGCCAAGCGGGGGCAAGCTACAATGAGCAGTTCTTC.

This clonotype has only a few counts. The chain joins TRBV7-2 to TRBJ2-1; the D gene is possibly TRBD1 (6 bases). Trimming pared 3 bases from V and 5 bases from J, leaving 14 bases between. There are 15 residues in the CDR3. The germline CDR1 and CDR2 sequences are SGHTA and FQGNSA. For the CDR3, the DNA is TGTGCCAGCAGCTTGCTGGACAGTCTTAACAATGAGCAGTTCTTC. Translating gives CASSLLDSLNNEQFF.

This clonotype has more than one count but fewer than ten. This clone may be a read error of a much larger clone one base away. The V and J genes are TRBV7-3 and TRBJ2-5; D might be TRBD1 (6 bases). Trimming stripped 5 bases from V and 11 bases from J, with 12 bases between. The length of the CDR3 is 11 residues. Looked up from germline, CDR1 is SGHTA and CDR2 is FQGTGA. CDR3 residues: CASSRDNEQYF. The CDR3 DNA follows: TGTGCCAGCAGCCGGGACAATGAGCAGTACTTC.

This clonotype has at least ten counts. This rearrangement joins TRBV20-1 to TRBJ2-7; D ambiguous. The CDR3 has 14 residues. Germline V CDR1 and CDR2: DFQATT, SNEGSKA (reference sequence). The V end lost 0 bases, the J end lost 2 bases, and 11 bases lay between the germline ends. CDR3 in amino acids: CSARDRYNPYEQYF. In nucleotides, the CDR3 is TGCAGTGCTAGAGACCGCTACAATCCCTACGAGCAGTACTTC.

The V call is TRBV7-2, the J call TRBJ2-3; no clear D gene. Germline CDR1 reads SGHTA; CDR2 reads FQGNSA. This CDR3 region has 13 residues. The ends were cut back, 1 base at V and 5 bases at J, with 7 bases in the middle. The CDR3 nucleotides are TGTGCCAGCAGCTTAGAGTGGAAAGATACGCAGTATTTT. Translating it yields CASSLEWKDTQYF.

The CDR3 DNA sequence: TGTGCCAGCAGTAGGATACTTACCGGGACAGGCTATAACACTGAAGCTTTCTTT. It specifies CASSRILTGTGYNTEAFF. The chain combines TRBV6-2 or TRBV6-3 with TRBJ1-1; 8 nucleotides line up with TRBD1. This CDR3 comprises 18 residues. CDR1 MNHEY and CDR2 SVGEGT come from the germline V gene. Trimming removed 5 bases from V and 2 bases from J; junction bases left unmatched: 16.

This clonotype was seen more than once but under ten times. This rearrangement joins TRBV4-3 to TRBJ2-3; no reliable D call. The CDR3 runs 14 residues. V lost 0 bases and J 4 bases, leaving 8 bases between the germline ends. Germline V gene sequence: CDR1 LGHNA, CDR2 YSLEER. The CDR3 sequence: CASSQERPSDTQYF. In DNA form, the CDR3 reads TGCGCCAGCAGCCAAGAAAGGCCTTCAGATACGCAGTATTTT.

This clonotype has a count of ten or more. V and J are TRBV12-3 or TRBV12-4 and TRBJ1-6; D is perhaps TRBD1 (5 bases). The CDR3 extends over 15 amino acids. V was trimmed by 5 bases and J by 10 bases, leaving 18 bases between them. As DNA, the CDR3 is TGTGCCAGCAGTCTCCAGGGAGGTGGGAGCTCACCCCTCCACTTT. This gives the protein CASSLQGGGSSPLHF.

The rearrangement uses TRBV29-1 and TRBJ2-7; a weak D match, TRBD2 (5 bases). The V gene lost 6 bases and the J gene lost 0 bases, with 21 bases spanning the gap. The CDR3 is 16 residues long. CDR1 and CDR2 (germline): SQVTM, ANQGSEA. Here the CDR3 DNA reads TGCAGCGTCCAGTTGGGCTCGGGCGGGTCCTCCTACGAGCAGTACTTC. It specifies CSVQLGSGGSSYEQYF.

V usage is TRBV5-6 and J usage is TRBJ2-1, with D possibly being TRBD1 or TRBD2 (6 bases each). CDR1 is SGHDT, CDR2 YYEEEE, per germline. The CDR3 sequence is 17 residues long. With 5 bases removed from V and 0 bases from J, the gap between germline ends came to 18 bases. CDR3 sequence (DNA): TGTGCCAGCAGTCGGGGGCCGACTAGGGCCTCCTACAATGAGCAGTTCTTC. Protein: CASSRGPTRASYNEQFF. Using reference TRBV5-6 and TRBJ2-1 for the parts outside the CDR3, the full variable domain is DAGVTQSPTHLIKTRGQQVTLRCSPKSGHDTVSWYQQALGQGPQFIFQYYEEEERQRGNFPDRFSGHQFPNYSSELNVNALLLGDSALYLCASSRGPTRASYNEQFFGPGTRLTVL.

The V call is TRBV20-1, the J call TRBJ2-1; D unclear. The germline V gene has CDR1 DFQATT and CDR2 SNEGSKA (reference sequence). The CDR3 covers 14 residues. Trimming cost V 4 bases and J 6 bases, with 16 bases left between them. For the CDR3, the DNA is TGCAGTGCTACCAGAACCTCCAACCGCAATGAGCAGTTCTTC. Amino acids: CSATRTSNRNEQFF.

The J gene is TRBJ1-6, the V gene TRBV28; the D is unclear. The CDR3 is 13 amino acids. CDR1 and CDR2 from the germline V gene are MDHEN and SYDVKM. The V end lost 5 bases, the J end lost 4 bases, and 6 bases lay between the germline ends. For the CDR3, the DNA is TGTGCCAGCAGTAGAATTTATAATTCACCCCTCCACTTT. Translation: CASSRIYNSPLHF.

The chain recombines TRBV7-4 with TRBJ2-3, with 8 bases matching TRBD1. The CDR3 covers 16 residues. CDR1 and CDR2 (germline): SGHVT, SQSDAQ. V dropped 1 base and J dropped 1; count of bases not matched to a gene: 4. CDR3 in amino acids: CASSLGGTGCTDTQYF. The CDR3 DNA is TGTGCCAGCAGCTTAGGCGGGACAGGTTGCACAGATACGCAGTATTTT.